These 14 T cell receptor beta chains were sequenced from one sample in a study of early T cells in non-severe SARS-CoV-2 infection. TCRdb redid the calling of the 5' RACE reads with MiXCR, one entry per CDR3 protein. The data hold roughly 80,000 distinct CDR3 sequences, with around 11% observed a single time. The sample in question was whole blood, obtained at baseline. The origin of the receptors is an adult who was a healthcare worker with PCR-confirmed SARS-CoV-2 infection or an uninfected control (not recorded which).

This chain joins TRBV5-4 and TRBJ1-2, with D uncertain. Germline lookup yields CDR1 SGHNT and CDR2 YYREEE (reference sequence). V was trimmed by 0 bases and J by 4 bases, leaving 16 bases between them. This CDR3 is 16 amino acids long. CDR3 DNA sequence: TGTGCCAGCAGCTTGGACAGTTTTCTGTCAAGCTATGGCTACACCTTC. Amino acids: CASSLDSFLSSYGYTF.

This clonotype has a count of ten or more. The chain uses TRBV29-1 and TRBJ2-3, with D unclear. Trimming took 7 bases from V and 4 from J, leaving 12 bases between them. The germline gives CDR1 SQVTM, CDR2 ANQGSEA. The CDR3 spans 12 residues. The CDR3 DNA follows: TGCAGCGCCAGAGTGGATCCAGATACGCAGTATTTT. It codes for CSARVDPDTQYF.

In this sample, this clonotype turned up many times. The chain couples TRBV14 to TRBJ1-6, with D possibly being TRBD1 (5 bases). V was shortened by 4 bases and J by 9 bases, with 13 bases between the two germline ends. The CDR3 sequence is 14 residues long. Germline CDR1 and CDR2: SGHDN and FVKESK. The CDR3 sequence is CASSLSGHISPLHF. The CDR3 DNA is TGTGCCAGCAGCCTCTCCGGACACATTTCACCCCTCCACTTT.

This clonotype showed up many times. This chain joins TRBV15 and TRBJ1-1, with 8 positions matching TRBD1. This CDR3 has 14 amino acids. CDR1 LNHNV and CDR2 YYDKDF come from the germline V gene (reference sequence). The V segment lost 5 bases and the J segment 6 bases; nucleotides outside the gene matches: 8. CDR3 sequence: CATSGTGQVAEAFF. The CDR3 DNA reads as TGTGCCACCAGCGGGACAGGCCAGGTCGCTGAAGCTTTCTTT.

At least ten counts were recorded for this clonotype. The CDR3 spells CASSLMTSKNIQYF. DNA for the CDR3: TGTGCCAGCAGCTTAATGACTAGCAAAAACATTCAGTACTTC. The chain combines TRBV5-6 with TRBJ2-4, with D possibly matching TRBD2 (6 bases). CDR1 is SGHDT and CDR2 is YYEEEE in the germline V gene. The V end lost 2 bases, the J end lost 3 bases, and 9 bases lay between the germline ends. The CDR3 spans 14 residues.

This clonotype came up a few times. The chain is built from TRBV7-2 and TRBJ2-2; D is perhaps TRBD2 (6 bases). V shed 8 bases and J shed 1 base, with 14 bases lying between them. CDR1 is SGHTA, CDR2 FQGNSA, per germline. CDR3 length equals 15 residues. As DNA, the CDR3 is TGTGCCAGCTGCGGCGGGACGGTGAACACCGGGGAGCTGTTTTTT. Protein sequence: CASCGGTVNTGELFF.

This clonotype was recorded at least ten times. The junction departs from germline at one end; a sequencing error may be responsible. V and J are TRBV20-1 and TRBJ2-5, with a tentative D call TRBD1 (6 bases). The CDR3 totals 11 residues. The germline CDR1 and CDR2 sequences are DFQATT and SNEGSKA (reference sequence). The CDR3 loop reads CSARYGQIGNF. CDR3 in DNA: TGCAGTGCTAGATATGGACAGATAGGGAACTTC.

This clonotype appeared many times. The J gene is TRBJ1-5, the V gene TRBV6-6, with D maybe TRBD1 (5 bases). Per germline, CDR1 MNHNY and CDR2 SVGAGI (reference sequence). The CDR3 totals 14 residues. The ends were cut back, 5 bases at V and 5 bases at J, with 13 bases in the middle. This CDR3 reads CASSGGTVDQPQHF. CDR3 nucleotides: TGTGCCAGCAGTGGCGGGACGGTAGATCAGCCCCAGCATTTT.

The chain joins TRBV7-8 to TRBJ1-1, with 7 bases lining up with TRBD1. Per germline, CDR1 SGHVS and CDR2 FQNEAQ. V lost 5 bases to trimming and J lost 5 bases; unmatched junction nucleotides: 8. The CDR3 is 14 amino acids. The CDR3 reads CASSQVRQGTEAFF. The CDR3 coding sequence is TGTGCCAGCAGCCAGGTCCGACAGGGAACTGAAGCTTTCTTT.

The chain has TRBV7-2 and TRBJ2-4; D might be TRBD1 (6 bases). The CDR3 extends over 16 amino acids. CDR1 and CDR2 (germline): SGHTA, FQGNSA. V was trimmed by 4 bases and J by 1 base, leaving 14 bases between them. The CDR3 loop is CASSSQGRAAKNIQYF. Here the CDR3 DNA reads TGTGCCAGCAGCTCCCAGGGGCGTGCGGCCAAAAACATTCAGTACTTC.

V and J are TRBV18 and TRBJ2-7; D might be TRBD1 or TRBD2, each matching 5 bases. Germline loops: CDR1 KGHSH, CDR2 LQKENI. The CDR3 contains 13 residues. The V and J ends lost 3 bases and 7 bases respectively, with 13 bases between them. CDR3 loop: CASSPGTVREQYF. The CDR3 nucleotides read TGTGCCAGCTCACCGGGGACCGTTAGGGAGCAGTACTTC.

This clonotype came up many times. The gene calls are TRBV11-2 and TRBJ2-1, with 7 bases aligning to TRBD2. CDR1 SGHAT and CDR2 FQNNGV come from the germline V gene. CDR3 length equals 17 residues. Trimming cost V 4 bases and J 1 base; bases outside gene matches: 10. The CDR3 sequence: CASSSRGGSLSYNEQFF. CDR3 in DNA: TGTGCCAGCAGCTCCCGTGGCGGGAGTCTTTCCTACAATGAGCAGTTCTTC. Drawing the rest from reference TRBV11-2 and TRBJ2-1, the complete variable domain is EAGVAQSPRYKIIEKRQSVAFWCNPISGHATLYWYQQILGQGPKLLIQFQNNGVVDDSQLPKDRFSAERLKGVDSTLKIQPAKLEDSAVYLCASSSRGGSLSYNEQFFGPGTRLTVL.

This clonotype appeared a few times. The V gene is TRBV12-5, the J gene TRBJ1-1; maybe TRBD1 (6 bases). Germline CDR1 is LGHNT and CDR2 is FRNRAP. Trimming shortened V by 1 base and J by 10 bases, and 13 bases separated the two germline ends. The CDR3 loop spans 13 amino acids. The CDR3 is CASGLGQAWRAFF. In nucleotides, the CDR3 is TGTGCTAGTGGTTTGGGACAGGCCTGGCGAGCTTTCTTT. Filled out from reference TRBV12-5 and TRBJ1-1, the complete variable domain reads DARVTQTPRHKVTEMGQEVTMRCQPILGHNTVFWYRQTMMQGLELLAYFRNRAPLDDSGMPKDRFSAEMPDATLATLKIQPSEPRDSAVYFCASGLGQAWRAFFGQGTRLTVV.

The sample holds a few counts of this clonotype. The chain combines TRBV19 with TRBJ2-7; 10 bases map to TRBD1. The V segment lost 3 bases and the J segment 2 bases; nucleotides outside the gene matches: 7. Germline lookup yields CDR1 LNHDA and CDR2 SQIVND (reference sequence). This CDR3 is 16 amino acids long. CDR3 loop: CASSMGGQGNPYEQYF. Here the CDR3 DNA reads TGTGCCAGTAGTATGGGGGGACAGGGGAACCCCTACGAGCAGTACTTC. The full variable domain, in which reference TRBV19 and TRBJ2-7 provide the parts outside the CDR3, is DGGITQSPKYLFRKEGQNVTLSCEQNLNHDAMYWYRQDPGQGLRLIYYSQIVNDFQKGDIAEGYSVSREKKESFPLTVTSAQKNPTAFYLCASSMGGQGNPYEQYFGPGTRLTVT.